The 24 T cell receptor beta chains below were found in one sample sequenced in a study of early T cells in non-severe SARS-CoV-2 infection. In TCRdb, the 5' RACE reads were re-called with MiXCR into one record per CDR3 protein. Of 50,000 to 75,000 distinct CDR3 sequences in the sample, about 12% were seen once. Sample: whole blood, taken at baseline. Receptor source: an adult who was a healthcare worker with PCR-confirmed SARS-CoV-2 infection or an uninfected control (not recorded which). The donor label of this sample is uncertain.

This clonotype came up a few times. CDR3 residues: CASSLVLRQETQYF. The CDR3 DNA follows: TGTGCCAGCAGCTTAGTGCTCAGGCAAGAGACCCAGTACTTC. The rearrangement links TRBV11-1 to TRBJ2-5; D is ambiguous. CDR1 and CDR2 (germline): SGHAT, FQDESV (reference sequence). V was shortened by 1 base and J by 2 bases, with 8 bases between the two germline ends. CDR3 length: 14 residues.

This clonotype appeared many times. The chain links TRBV4-1 to TRBJ2-5, with 7 positions matching TRBD2. Germline V gene sequence: CDR1 MGHRA, CDR2 YSYEKL. V lost 2 bases, J lost 2 bases, and 5 bases stayed unmatched. The CDR3 has 15 amino acids. CDR3 residues: CASSQLPGGQETQYF. The CDR3 coding sequence is TGCGCCAGCAGCCAACTCCCCGGGGGGCAAGAGACCCAGTACTTC.

This clonotype showed up just a few times. The CDR3 protein is CASSLDRGRSPQHF. The CDR3 DNA is TGCGCCAGCAGCTTGGACAGGGGGCGATCGCCCCAGCATTTT. V is TRBV5-1 and J is TRBJ1-5; 9 bases align to TRBD1. CDR3 size: 14 residues. V shed 0 bases and J 9 bases; nucleotides not matched to a gene: 4. Germline V lookup: CDR1 SGHRS, CDR2 YFSETQ.

V usage is TRBV5-1 and J usage is TRBJ2-1; weak D call: TRBD1 (8 bases). This CDR3 is 14 amino acids long. Looked up from germline, CDR1 is SGHRS and CDR2 is YFSETQ. Trimming took off 4 bases at V and 9 bases at J, with 17 bases between the two ends. CDR3 nucleotide sequence: TGCGCCAGCAGCACTGGACAGGGAGGGGCTGAGCAGTTCTTC. Its translation: CASSTGQGGAEQFF.

In its sample, this clonotype was seen many times. The gene calls are TRBV27 and TRBJ2-3; TRBD1 or TRBD2 may be the D gene (7 bases each). Germline V gene data show CDR1 as MNHEY and CDR2 as SMNVEV (reference sequence). This CDR3 is 15 amino acids long. V was trimmed by 5 bases and J by 6 bases, leaving 18 bases between them. The CDR3 DNA reads as TGTGCCAGCAGTCCCAGGGGGGGCCACGGCGATACGCAGTATTTT. Its protein product is CASSPRGGHGDTQYF.

At least ten counts were recorded for this clonotype. This chain uses TRBV20-1 with TRBJ1-1; no clear D. CDR3 length: 13 residues. V was shortened by 7 bases and J by 4 bases, with 16 bases between the two germline ends. CDR1 and CDR2 (germline): DFQATT, SNEGSKA (reference sequence). The CDR3 reads CSGVRRLVTEAFF. Written as DNA, the CDR3 is TGCAGTGGCGTCAGAAGACTAGTCACTGAAGCTTTCTTT.

The chain carries TRBV5-1 and TRBJ2-5, with 10 bases identical to TRBD2. The CDR3 consists of 16 residues. CDR1 is SGHRS, CDR2 YFSETQ, per germline. Trimming cost V 1 base and J 4 bases; bases outside gene matches: 7. The DNA for the CDR3 is TGCGCCAGCAGCTTGTCGTTTAGCGGGGGGTCAGAGACCCAGTACTTC. Residues: CASSLSFSGGSETQYF.

The J gene is TRBJ2-4, the V gene TRBV7-9; unclear D gene. V gave up 5 bases and J gave up 0 bases, with 14 bases separating them. The CDR3 has 16 residues. CDR1 SEHNR and CDR2 FQNEAQ come from the germline V gene (reference sequence). The CDR3 loop is CASSPDLKGAKNIQYF. CDR3 sequence (DNA): TGTGCCAGCAGCCCTGACCTGAAGGGAGCCAAAAACATTCAGTACTTC.

Only a few counts were recorded for this clonotype. The rearrangement joins TRBV2 to TRBJ2-3, with TRBD2 matching over 12 bases. Germline V gene sequence: CDR1 SNHLY, CDR2 FYNNEI. This CDR3 contains 18 residues. The V gene end was trimmed by 3 bases and the J gene end by 3 bases; junction bases not matched to a gene: 10. The CDR3 loop is CASSDPPTSGGPTDTQYF. For the CDR3, the DNA is TGTGCCAGCAGTGACCCCCCTACTAGCGGGGGGCCGACAGATACGCAGTATTTT. The full variable domain, rest sourced from reference TRBV2 and TRBJ2-3, is EPEVTQTPSHQVTQMGQEVILRCVPISNHLYFYWYRQILGQKVEFLVSFYNNEISEKSEIFDDQFSVERPDGSNFTLKIRSTKLEDSAMYFCASSDPPTSGGPTDTQYFGPGTRLTVL.

This clonotype was counted many times. This rearrangement joins TRBV12-3 or TRBV12-4 to TRBJ2-6; weak D call: TRBD1 (6 bases). Trimming left V 5 bases short and J 4 bases short, with 12 bases between. This CDR3 is built from 15 residues. The CDR3 nucleotides read TGTGCCAGCAGTGAACAGGGATCAGGGGCCAACGTCCTGACTTTC. Translated: CASSEQGSGANVLTF.

The table lists this clonotype with a few counts. V usage is TRBV7-2 and J usage is TRBJ2-3; weak D call: TRBD2 (6 bases). The germline V gene encodes CDR1 SGHTA and CDR2 FQGNSA. V was cut by 3 bases and J by 3 bases, with 13 bases left in between. The CDR3 has 15 residues. CDR3 sequence: CASSFGELATDTQYF. CDR3 bases: TGTGCCAGCAGCTTCGGTGAACTAGCAACAGATACGCAGTATTTT.

This clonotype has more than one count but fewer than ten. The chain links TRBV28 to TRBJ2-1; TRBD1 agrees at 7 bases. Germline values: CDR1 MDHEN, CDR2 SYDVKM. The junction had 11 bases not matched to a gene; V was cut back by 7 bases and J by 8 bases. This CDR3 region has 14 residues. In DNA, the CDR3 is TGTGCCAGCACTTATGACAGGGTTAGGGATGAGCAGTTCTTC. Translation: CASTYDRVRDEQFF.

This clonotype was detected a few times. The chain combines TRBV12-3 or TRBV12-4 with TRBJ1-4; 7 bases are shared with TRBD1. V was pared by 1 base and J by 11 bases, with 13 bases of the junction left unmatched. This CDR3 is 16 amino acids long. This CDR3 reads CASSLGPQGPKEKLFF. The CDR3 region has the DNA TGTGCCAGCAGTTTAGGACCACAGGGGCCGAAGGAGAAACTGTTTTTT.

This clonotype was seen only a few times. This sequence joins TRBV20-1 and TRBJ2-7; D not resolved. The CDR3 extends over 11 amino acids. Germline CDR1 and CDR2: DFQATT and SNEGSKA (reference sequence). Trimming shortened V by 3 bases and J by 6 bases, and 9 bases separated the two germline ends. The CDR3 here is CSASQSTEQYV. As DNA, the CDR3 is TGCAGTGCTAGCCAATCTACCGAGCAGTACGTC.

This clonotype was recorded a few times. The J gene is TRBJ2-1, the V gene TRBV19; D is undetermined. CDR1 and CDR2 (germline): LNHDA, SQIVND (reference sequence). The CDR3 contains 14 residues. Trimming took off 2 bases at V and 2 bases at J, with 7 bases between the two ends. The CDR3 DNA reads TGTGCCAGTAGTATACAGGCCCCCTACAATGAGCAGTTCTTC. This sequence encodes CASSIQAPYNEQFF.

The J gene is TRBJ1-2, the V gene TRBV6-1, with 7 bases aligning to TRBD1. CDR1 and CDR2 (germline): MNHNS, SASEGT. The ends lost 0 bases at V and 9 bases at J; junction bases unmatched: 7. This CDR3 has 14 amino acids. CDR3 DNA: TGTGCCAGCAGTGAAGCCGAGACAGGGTTACGCTACACCTTC. Translating it yields CASSEAETGLRYTF.

The rearrangement joins TRBV20-1 to TRBJ2-2, with unresolved D. V was trimmed by 3 bases and J by 2 bases, leaving 10 bases between them. CDR1 and CDR2 from the germline V gene are DFQATT and SNEGSKA (reference sequence). This CDR3 region has 14 residues. CDR3 in amino acids: CSASKAPNTGELFF. Written as DNA, the CDR3 is TGCAGTGCTAGTAAGGCACCTAACACCGGGGAGCTGTTTTTT.

The V call is TRBV14, the J call TRBJ2-6; D not certain. Deletions cut 1 base from V and 4 bases from J, with 8 bases between. The CDR3 contains 15 residues. Germline values: CDR1 SGHDN, CDR2 FVKESK. CDR3 region: CASSQVGRGANVLTF. CDR3 DNA: TGTGCCAGCAGCCAAGTAGGCAGAGGGGCCAACGTCCTGACTTTC.

This clonotype has only a few counts. CDR3: CASSSGVGRMQYF. CDR3 in DNA: TGTGCCAGCAGCTCGGGGGTGGGACGTATGCAGTACTTC. The chain carries TRBV7-8 and TRBJ2-4; TRBD2 is a possible D gene (6 bases). Trimming removed 4 bases from V and 13 bases from J, with 17 bases in between. CDR1 is SGHVS, CDR2 FQNEAQ, per germline. The CDR3 is 13 residues long.

The chain combines TRBV6-6 with TRBJ2-1; D is ambiguous. The length of the CDR3 is 12 residues. CDR1 and CDR2 (germline): MNHNY, SVGAGI (reference sequence). V lost 5 bases to trimming and J lost 12 bases, with 14 bases between them. CDR3 protein: CASSTHSRMQFF. CDR3 in DNA: TGTGCCAGCAGTACCCACAGCCGGATGCAGTTCTTC.

The V and J genes are TRBV5-1 and TRBJ2-5; the D is unclear. This CDR3 is built from 15 residues. The germline CDR1 and CDR2 sequences are SGHRS and YFSETQ. Trimming cost V 0 bases and J 2 bases, with 11 bases left between them. CDR3 region: CASSLAGELQETQYF. DNA of the CDR3: TGCGCCAGCAGCTTGGCCGGAGAACTTCAAGAGACCCAGTACTTC.

This clonotype occurred a few times. This chain connects TRBV20-1 to TRBJ1-2; no clear D gene. The germline gives CDR1 DFQATT, CDR2 SNEGSKA (reference sequence). V was shortened by 4 bases and J by 5 bases, with 8 bases between the two germline ends. The CDR3 runs to 11 residues. CDR3 amino acids: CSAIGIYGYTF. DNA for the CDR3: TGCAGTGCTATAGGGATTTATGGCTACACCTTC.

This clonotype was observed many times. The gene calls are TRBV18 and TRBJ1-1; D remains ambiguous. The CDR3 is 12 residues long. Germline V gene lookup returns CDR1 KGHSH and CDR2 LQKENI. Trimming removed 2 bases at V and 11 bases at J, with 12 bases between. Written as DNA, the CDR3 is TGTGCCAGCTCACCAAGCTCCCCCGAGGCTTTCTTT. This codes for CASSPSSPEAFF.

This sequence joins TRBV5-6 and TRBJ2-7; 8 nucleotides match TRBD1. The junction had 9 bases not matched to a gene; V was cut back by 2 bases and J by 5 bases. The CDR3 is 15 residues long. The germline gives CDR1 SGHDT, CDR2 YYEEEE. The CDR3 sequence is CASSFIWGQEDEQYV. CDR3 nucleotides: TGTGCCAGCAGCTTTATTTGGGGACAGGAAGACGAGCAGTACGTC.